This T cell receptor (beta chain) was sequenced in a study of shared clonotypes between healthy human individuals. As for the study in general: Sampling drew on donors who were a couple of women and a few men aged 18 to 49.

Naive CD8 isolation took CD45RO-negative cells positively selected for CCR7 and excluded terminally differentiated effector memory CD45RA+ cells. In the source study's methods: For the immunoSEQ data, sequences were junction-only without quality scores, so filtering differed. Measured with immunoSEQ multiplex PCR; TCRdb has only the in-frame clones, and not every one. That table supplies the V and J calls and clone size; D and trimming were determined from the DNA. The sample carries about 2.2 million clones, just under 95% recorded once. Looked up from germline, CDR1 is SNHLY and CDR2 is FYNNEI. V shed 1 base and J shed 3 bases, with 7 bases lying between them. The CDR3 spans 13 residues. Study-wide results and limits: Generally, naive subsets came out with larger estimated richness than memory subsets. Against clonotypes common to all four donors, non-shared ones had lower generation probabilities.

With regard to this clone: As yet, its antigen is unknown.

The genes are TRBV2 and TRBJ2-7; D is unclear. The receptor was derived from a man between 18 and 35 years old in good health. Some clones in this sample may be carry-over from other donors' samples. The material sequenced was naive CD8+ T cells from PBMCs. The CDR3 DNA is TGTGCCAGCAGTGAAGTAGGCGGCTACGAGCAGTACTTC. Translation gives CASSEVGGYEQYF.